Shown below are 20 T cell receptor beta chains from a single sample sequenced in a study of naive and memory T cell subsets. An oligonucleotide containing a UMI was ligated to the 3' end of TCR cDNA. Ligated cDNA underwent four rounds of PCR with nested alpha and beta constant region primers and SP2. MiXCR, applied by TCRdb to the 5' RACE reads, yields one record per CDR3 protein. This table has 55,000 to 70,000 distinct CDR3 sequences, about 8.3% appearing once. These receptors were obtained from a female donor in good health.

This clonotype was seen repeatedly, ten times or more. The J gene is TRBJ1-2, the V gene TRBV4-3; no firm D call. From germline, CDR1 is LGHNA and CDR2 YSLEER. Trimming shortened V by 2 bases and J by 4 bases, and 26 bases separated the two germline ends. The CDR3 runs 19 residues. CDR3 sequence (DNA): TGCGCCAGCAGCCAAAAACGCCGTGTCCACAGCCAATTACTCTATGGCTACACCTTC. Translated: CASSQKRRVHSQLLYGYTF.

The table lists this clonotype with many counts. The V and J genes are TRBV6-5 and TRBJ2-2; a weak D match, TRBD1 (6 bases). V dropped 8 bases and J dropped 3 bases, with 16 bases sitting between them. The CDR3 runs 15 residues. In germline, CDR1 is MNHEY, CDR2 SVGAGI. Written as DNA, the CDR3 is TGTGCCAGCGGCTATGTGAGGGGGTACACCGGGGAGCTGTTTTTT. Its translation is CASGYVRGYTGELFF.

This clonotype was found a few times. The chain carries TRBV5-6 and TRBJ2-5; D might be TRBD1 (6 bases). Trimming cost V 3 bases and J 2 bases, with 11 bases left between them. This CDR3 spans 14 amino acids. Germline V gene data show CDR1 as SGHDT and CDR2 as YYEEEE. This CDR3 is CASSSGTYQETQYF. In nucleotides, the CDR3 is TGTGCCAGCAGCTCCGGGACATATCAAGAGACCCAGTACTTC.

The table lists this clonotype with many counts. This sequence joins TRBV28 and TRBJ1-1; TRBD1 might be the D (5 bases). Trimming cost V 8 bases and J 12 bases, with 13 bases left between them. The CDR3 runs to 10 residues. Germline V gene lookup returns CDR1 MDHEN and CDR2 SYDVKM. The CDR3 DNA sequence: TGTGCCAGCGGTAGGAGGGGACCTTTCTTT. Its protein product is CASGRRGPFF.

V gene TRBV7-6 combines with J gene TRBJ2-1; D may correspond to TRBD1 or TRBD2 (6 bases each). Germline CDR1 and CDR2: SGHVS and FNYEAQ. The V end was cut by 4 bases, the J end by 8 bases, with 21 bases between. The CDR3 extends over 16 amino acids. CDR3 coding DNA: TGTGCCAGCAGCTACCCCCCCGGGGGCTCGGTACATGAGCAGTTCTTC. Its translation: CASSYPPGGSVHEQFF.

This clonotype was detected many times. The chain has TRBV7-2 and TRBJ2-5, with 11 bases identical to TRBD2. This CDR3 is built from 18 residues. J gave up 0 bases and V 6 bases, and 12 bases lay outside the gene matches. Germline CDR1 reads SGHTA; CDR2 reads FQGNSA. CDR3 DNA sequence: TGTGCCAGCAGGCCCTACGGGGCTAGCGGGGGGTACCAAGAGACCCAGTACTTC. Translated, it gives CASRPYGASGGYQETQYF.

This clonotype was observed at least ten times. This chain uses TRBV6-2 or TRBV6-3 with TRBJ1-5, with D perhaps TRBD1 (5 bases). V was cut by 2 bases and J by 7 bases, with 9 bases left in between. The CDR3 extends over 13 amino acids. Germline CDR1 and CDR2: MNHEY and SVGEGT. CDR3 sequence: CASSYRGNQPQHF. The CDR3 coding sequence is TGTGCCAGCAGTTACAGGGGAAACCAGCCCCAGCATTTT.

The chain is built from TRBV14 and TRBJ2-7; 9 bases align to TRBD1. J gave up 4 bases and V 4 bases, and 11 bases lay outside the gene matches. CDR1 is SGHDN and CDR2 is FVKESK in the germline V gene. The CDR3 covers 16 residues. CDR3 DNA sequence: TGTGCCAGCAGCCCGTCCGGGGACAGGGTTTCATACGAGCAGTACTTC. Translation gives CASSPSGDRVSYEQYF.

The chain carries TRBV4-3 and TRBJ1-5; D unclear. The CDR3 covers 13 residues. V shed 0 bases and J shed 5 bases, with 5 bases lying between them. Germline V lookup: CDR1 LGHNA, CDR2 YSLEER. The CDR3 region is CASSQDFDQPQHF. The CDR3 nucleotides read TGCGCCAGCAGCCAAGATTTCGATCAGCCCCAGCATTTT.

This clonotype was detected many times. The rearrangement links TRBV20-1 to TRBJ1-6; the D is unclear. The CDR3 runs 16 residues. From germline, CDR1 is DFQATT and CDR2 SNEGSKA (reference sequence). Trimming left V 5 bases short and J 1 base short, with 15 bases between. Here the CDR3 reads CSALDGAGSYNSPLHF. As DNA, the CDR3 is TGCAGTGCTTTAGACGGCGCTGGGTCCTATAATTCACCCCTCCACTTT.

This clonotype was detected ten times or more. The chain recombines TRBV7-9 with TRBJ2-3; D ambiguous. V lost 1 base to trimming and J lost 2 bases, with 1 base between them. The germline V gene encodes CDR1 SEHNR and CDR2 FQNEAQ (reference sequence). The CDR3 runs 12 residues. As DNA, the CDR3 is TGTGCCAGCAGCTTAGACACAGATACGCAGTATTTT. Translating it yields CASSLDTDTQYF.

This chain links TRBV19 with TRBJ2-7; no clear D gene. Germline CDR1 and CDR2: LNHDA and SQIVND (reference sequence). Deletions cut 3 bases from V and 3 bases from J, with 15 bases between. This CDR3 has 15 residues. CDR3 DNA: TGTGCCAGTAGTATGGCAGATACCTCCTACTACGAGCAGTACTTC. Amino acids: CASSMADTSYYEQYF.

This clonotype was recorded a few times. The chain couples TRBV7-2 to TRBJ2-1; maybe TRBD1 (5 bases). The CDR3 has 13 amino acids. V was pared by 11 bases and J by 3 bases, with 14 bases between. From germline, CDR1 is SGHTA and CDR2 FQGNSA. The CDR3 loop reads CAAAGNYYNEQFF. The CDR3 DNA sequence: TGTGCCGCCGCAGGGAACTACTACAATGAGCAGTTCTTC.

In its sample, this clonotype was seen many times. The gene calls are TRBV6-1 and TRBJ1-2; TRBD1 agrees at 10 bases. V was clipped by 4 bases and J by 6 bases; unmatched bases: 8. The CDR3 consists of 15 residues. Looked up from germline, CDR1 is MNHNS and CDR2 is SASEGT. CDR3: CASSVPGQGYDGYTF. The CDR3 DNA reads TGTGCCAGCAGTGTGCCGGGACAGGGGTACGATGGCTACACCTTC.

This clonotype was observed a handful of times. The V call is TRBV6-1, the J call TRBJ2-5; TRBD2 aligns across 9 bases. Germline CDR1 and CDR2: MNHNS and SASEGT. The length of the CDR3 is 17 residues. V was clipped by 1 base and J by 4 bases; unmatched bases: 10. Here the CDR3 reads CASSEVMAGGPGETQYF. DNA for the CDR3: TGTGCCAGCAGTGAAGTTATGGCGGGGGGGCCTGGAGAGACCCAGTACTTC.

This clonotype was found many times. This chain connects TRBV5-8 to TRBJ2-1; 7 nucleotides agree with TRBD1. J was trimmed by 12 bases and V by 3 bases; bases with no gene match: 3. Looked up from germline, CDR1 is SGHTS and CDR2 is YDEGEE. This CDR3 is built from 11 residues. CDR3: CASSSAGGQFF. CDR3 coding DNA: TGTGCCAGCAGCTCTGCAGGGGGGCAGTTCTTC.

This clonotype appeared a few times. The CDR3 loop reads CSARAARGGKDYNEQFF. CDR3 sequence (DNA): TGCAGTGCTAGAGCAGCGAGAGGCGGCAAAGACTACAATGAGCAGTTCTTC. This chain uses TRBV20-1 with TRBJ2-1; D remains ambiguous. V was clipped by 1 base and J by 3 bases, with 19 bases between them. The germline V gene encodes CDR1 DFQATT and CDR2 SNEGSKA (reference sequence). This CDR3 is built from 17 residues.

V usage is TRBV29-1 and J usage is TRBJ2-1; perhaps TRBD2 as D (7 bases). Trimming left V 5 bases short and J 6 bases short, with 11 bases between. From germline, CDR1 is SQVTM and CDR2 ANQGSEA. The CDR3 contains 12 residues. For the CDR3, the DNA is TGCAGCGTTTCAGGGGAGGGCAATGAGCAGTTCTTC. Protein: CSVSGEGNEQFF.

The chain recombines TRBV12-3 or TRBV12-4 with TRBJ2-7; tentatively, D is TRBD2 (5 bases). The length of the CDR3 is 15 residues. With 5 bases removed from V and 1 base from J, the gap between germline ends came to 15 bases. CDR3: CASSPRADASYEQYF. The CDR3 coding sequence is TGTGCCAGCAGTCCGAGGGCAGATGCTTCCTACGAGCAGTACTTC.

J is TRBJ2-1 and V is TRBV6-6; TRBD2 aligns across 7 bases. Germline CDR1 is MNHNY and CDR2 is SVGAGI (reference sequence). The CDR3 spans 16 residues. V was clipped by 4 bases and J by 0 bases; unmatched bases: 6. As DNA, the CDR3 is TGTGCCAGCAGTTGCTCCGGCGGGAGCTCCTACAATGAGCAGTTCTTC. This codes for CASSCSGGSSYNEQFF.